This entry concerns a single T cell receptor beta chain. The antigen remains unidentified. Libraries of TCR beta came from iRepertoire HTBI primers plus Arm-PCR of CDR3 regions. MiXCR, run by TCRdb on the multiplex PCR reads, gives a single entry per CDR3 protein. Here the sample spans approximately 470,000 distinct CDR3 sequences, less than 25% being singletons. Specified time point: persistent/refractory GD, antithyroid drugs over 5 years with positive TRAb. The authors made the TCR library using RNA they extracted from PBMCs. This specimen belongs to a study of regulatory T cells in long-lasting Graves disease. The study's findings and limits: The study found TRBV28, TRBJ1-2 and TRBJ2-5 favored in persistent disease.

Germline V gene data show CDR1 as SGHTA and CDR2 as FQGNSA. The CDR3 loop spans 14 amino acids. Trimming removed 6 bases from V and 10 bases from J, with 16 bases in between. The sample here was peripheral blood mononuclear cells (PBMCs), taken when the disease was refractory, from a patient treated with antithyroid drugs. The TCR comes from a female donor with Graves disease. The V call is TRBV7-2, the J call TRBJ1-6, with D possibly matching TRBD1 (6 bases). For the CDR3, the DNA is TGTGCCAGCAGACTCGGGGCAGGGGAATCACCCCTCCACTTT. This gives the protein CASRLGAGESPLHF.